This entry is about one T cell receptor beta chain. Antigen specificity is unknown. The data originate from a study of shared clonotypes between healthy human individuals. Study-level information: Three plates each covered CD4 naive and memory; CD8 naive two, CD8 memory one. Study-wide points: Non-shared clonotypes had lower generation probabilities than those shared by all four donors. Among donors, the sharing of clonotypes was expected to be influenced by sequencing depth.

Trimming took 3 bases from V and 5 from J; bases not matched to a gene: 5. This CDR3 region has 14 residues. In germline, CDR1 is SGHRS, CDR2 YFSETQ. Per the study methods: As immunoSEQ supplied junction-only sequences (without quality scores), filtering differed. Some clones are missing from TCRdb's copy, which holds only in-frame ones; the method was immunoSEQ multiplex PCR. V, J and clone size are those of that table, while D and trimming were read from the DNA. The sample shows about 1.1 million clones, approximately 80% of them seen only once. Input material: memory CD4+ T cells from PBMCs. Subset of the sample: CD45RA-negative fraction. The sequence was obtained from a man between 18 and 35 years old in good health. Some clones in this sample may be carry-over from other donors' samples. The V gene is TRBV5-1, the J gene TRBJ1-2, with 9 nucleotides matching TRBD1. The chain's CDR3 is CASSSQTGGYGYTF. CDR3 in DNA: TGCGCCAGCAGCTCACAGACAGGGGGATATGGCTACACCTTC.